Following are 3 T cell receptor beta chains from one sample sequenced in a study of cytomegalovirus exposure and HLA in healthy donors. A multiplex PCR was run with 60 Vbeta primers and 13 Jbeta primers. Sequenced by immunoSEQ multiplex PCR; TCRdb stores in-frame clones only, minus some. The table lists roughly 120,000 clones, around three quarters of them singletons, with about 7.7% in the top ten. The sample taken for sequencing was PBMCs. These receptors all come from a woman in her forties or fifties in good health and CMV-seropositive.

With respect to this clone: This sample includes further DNA sequences coding for the same CDR3. V and J are TRBV20-1 and TRBJ2-1; TRBD1 matches at 8 bases. Germline-derived CDR1 and CDR2 are DFQATT and SNEGSKA (reference sequence). V gave up 6 bases and J gave up 10 bases; unmatched junction bases: 5. The CDR3 has 11 amino acids. The CDR3 sequence is CSARQGPEQFF. The CDR3 bases are TGCAGTGCCCGACAGGGGCCCGAGCAGTTCTTC.

This rearrangement joins TRBV25-1 to TRBJ1-6; TRBD1 aligns across 7 bases. The CDR3 is 12 residues long. With 5 bases clipped from V and 14 bases from J, the junction kept 6 bases outside the gene matches. Germline V lookup: CDR1 MGHDK, CDR2 SYGVNS. In nucleotides, the CDR3 is TGTGCCAGCAGTAGGGACAGTTTTTCCCTCCACTTT. This gives the protein CASSRDSFSLHF.

This clone was detected only a few times. The chain couples TRBV6-5 to TRBJ1-1, with D hard to call. Per the germline V gene, CDR1 is MNHEY and CDR2 is SVGAGI. This CDR3 comprises 14 residues. Trimming stripped 7 bases from V and 4 bases from J, with 16 bases between. CDR3 sequence: CASTFTLARTEAFF. CDR3 DNA sequence: TGTGCCAGCACCTTTACATTGGCCCGCACTGAAGCTTTCTTT.